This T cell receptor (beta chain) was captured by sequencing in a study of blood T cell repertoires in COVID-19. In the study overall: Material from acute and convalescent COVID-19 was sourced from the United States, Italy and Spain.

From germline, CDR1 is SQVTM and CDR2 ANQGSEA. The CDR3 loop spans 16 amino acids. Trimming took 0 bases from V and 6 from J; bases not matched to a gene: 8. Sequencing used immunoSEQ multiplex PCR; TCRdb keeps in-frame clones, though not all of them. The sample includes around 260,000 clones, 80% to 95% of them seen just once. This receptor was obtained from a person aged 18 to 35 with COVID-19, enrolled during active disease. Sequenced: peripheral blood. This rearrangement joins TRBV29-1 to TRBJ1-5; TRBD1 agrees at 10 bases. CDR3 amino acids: CSVEDKGTGVAQPQHF. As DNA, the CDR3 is TGCAGCGTTGAAGATAAGGGGACAGGGGTCGCTCAGCCCCAGCATTTT.